The present T cell receptor beta chain was sequenced within a study of blood T cell repertoires in COVID-19. Study-wide background: Samples representing acute and convalescent COVID-19 were sourced from the United States, Italy and Spain.

Clones were read by immunoSEQ multiplex PCR, and TCRdb kept only the in-frame ones, dropping some. The sample lists approximately 480,000 clones; 87% were seen once. V lost 0 bases, J lost 6 bases, and 15 bases lay in between. Germline V gene sequence: CDR1 SGHNT, CDR2 YYREEE (reference sequence). This CDR3 region has 16 residues. Those enrolled, adults aged roughly 18 to 95 years, came from 24 US areas. Cohort assignment relied on participant-reported clinical history. This clonotype was sampled from a woman under 30 who had recovered from COVID-19. The gene calls are TRBV5-4 and TRBJ2-2; D might be TRBD2 (6 bases). Sequencing was performed on PBMCs or T cells enriched from blood (not recorded which). For the CDR3, the DNA is TGTGCCAGCAGCTTGGCGCGCGGGGTTCGATCCGGGGAGCTGTTTTTT. Translating it yields CASSLARGVRSGELFF.